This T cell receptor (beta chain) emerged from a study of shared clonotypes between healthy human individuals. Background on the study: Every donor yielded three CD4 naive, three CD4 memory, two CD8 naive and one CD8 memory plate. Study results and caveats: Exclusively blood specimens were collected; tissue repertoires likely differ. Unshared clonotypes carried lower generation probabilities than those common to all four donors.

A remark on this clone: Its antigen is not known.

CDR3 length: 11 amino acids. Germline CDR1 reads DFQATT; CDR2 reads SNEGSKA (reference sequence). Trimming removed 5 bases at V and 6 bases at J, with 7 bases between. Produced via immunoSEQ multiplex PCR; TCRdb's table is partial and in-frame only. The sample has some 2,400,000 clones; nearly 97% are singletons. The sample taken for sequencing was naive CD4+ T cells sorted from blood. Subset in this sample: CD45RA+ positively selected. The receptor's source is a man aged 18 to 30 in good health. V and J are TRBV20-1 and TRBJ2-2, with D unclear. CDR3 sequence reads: CSAYWSGELFF. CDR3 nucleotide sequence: TGCAGTGCTTATTGGTCCGGGGAGCTGTTTTTT.